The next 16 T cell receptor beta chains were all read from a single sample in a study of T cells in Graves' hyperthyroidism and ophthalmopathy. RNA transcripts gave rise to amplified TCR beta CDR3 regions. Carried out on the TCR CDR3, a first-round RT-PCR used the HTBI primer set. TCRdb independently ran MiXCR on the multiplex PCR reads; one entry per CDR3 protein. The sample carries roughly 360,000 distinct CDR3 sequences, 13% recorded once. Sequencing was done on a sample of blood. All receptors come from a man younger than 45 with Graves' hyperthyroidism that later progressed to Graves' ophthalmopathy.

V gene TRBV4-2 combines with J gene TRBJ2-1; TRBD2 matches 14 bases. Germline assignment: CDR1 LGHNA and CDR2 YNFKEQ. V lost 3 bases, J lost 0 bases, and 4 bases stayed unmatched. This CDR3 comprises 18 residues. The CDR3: CASSHGLAGGSSYNEQFF. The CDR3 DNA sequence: TGTGCCAGCAGCCATGGACTAGCGGGGGGTAGCTCCTACAATGAGCAGTTCTTC.

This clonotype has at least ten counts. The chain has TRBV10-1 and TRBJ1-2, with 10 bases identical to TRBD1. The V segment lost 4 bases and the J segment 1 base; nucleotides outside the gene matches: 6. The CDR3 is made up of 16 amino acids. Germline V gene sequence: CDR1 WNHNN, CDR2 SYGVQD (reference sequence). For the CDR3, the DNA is TGCGCCAGCAGTGGTGGACAGGGGGGATTTAACTATGGCTACACCTTC. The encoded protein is CASSGGQGGFNYGYTF.

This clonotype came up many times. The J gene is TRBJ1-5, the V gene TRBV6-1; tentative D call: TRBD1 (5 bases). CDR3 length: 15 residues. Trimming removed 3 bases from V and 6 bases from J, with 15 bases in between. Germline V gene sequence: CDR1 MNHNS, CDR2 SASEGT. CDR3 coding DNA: TGTGCCAGCAGTGATCAGCGACAGCTATCTCAGCCCCAGCATTTT. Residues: CASSDQRQLSQPQHF.

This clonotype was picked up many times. CDR3 nucleotide sequence: TGTGCCAGCAGTTACTCGGGACACCTTAACTATGGCTACACCTTC. It translates to CASSYSGHLNYGYTF. The chain recombines TRBV6-5 with TRBJ1-2; D is possibly TRBD1 (6 bases). V gave up 0 bases and J gave up 1 base, with 9 bases separating them. The CDR3 runs to 15 residues. Germline V gene data show CDR1 as MNHEY and CDR2 as SVGAGI.

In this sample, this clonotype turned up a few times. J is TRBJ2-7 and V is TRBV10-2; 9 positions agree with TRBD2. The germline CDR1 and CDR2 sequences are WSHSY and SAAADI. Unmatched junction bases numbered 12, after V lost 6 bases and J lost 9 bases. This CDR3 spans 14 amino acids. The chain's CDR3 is CASRDSGGPPWQYF. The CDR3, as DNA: TGCGCCAGCAGAGATAGCGGGGGACCTCCTTGGCAGTACTTC.

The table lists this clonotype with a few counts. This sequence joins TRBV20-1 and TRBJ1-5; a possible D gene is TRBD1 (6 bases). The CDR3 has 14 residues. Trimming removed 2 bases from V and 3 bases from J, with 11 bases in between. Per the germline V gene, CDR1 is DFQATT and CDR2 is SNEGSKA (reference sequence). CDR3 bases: TGCAGTGCTAGATCGACAGGATTCAATCAGCCCCAGCATTTT. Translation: CSARSTGFNQPQHF.

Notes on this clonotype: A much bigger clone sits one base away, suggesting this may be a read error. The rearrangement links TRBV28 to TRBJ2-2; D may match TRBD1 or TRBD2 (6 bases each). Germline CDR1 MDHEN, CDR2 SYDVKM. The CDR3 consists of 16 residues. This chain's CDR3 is CASNEPGHLNTGGLFF. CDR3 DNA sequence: TGTGCCAGCAATGAACCGGGACACCTGAACACCGGGGGGCTGTTTTTT.

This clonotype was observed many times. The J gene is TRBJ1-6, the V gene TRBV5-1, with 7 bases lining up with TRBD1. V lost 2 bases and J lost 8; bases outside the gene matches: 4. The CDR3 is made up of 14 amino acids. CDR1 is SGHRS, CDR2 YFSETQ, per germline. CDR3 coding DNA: TGCGCCAGCAGCTTTAAAGGGGGCGATTCACCCCTCCACTTT. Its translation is CASSFKGGDSPLHF.

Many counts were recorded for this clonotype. CDR3 sequence: CATSDFGNEQFF. DNA of the CDR3: TGTGCCACCAGTGATTTCGGTAATGAGCAGTTCTTC. This rearrangement joins TRBV24-1 to TRBJ2-1, with D unclear. The CDR3 covers 12 residues. Trimming cost V 1 base and J 7 bases, with 4 bases left between them. CDR1 is KGHDR, CDR2 SFDVKD, per germline.

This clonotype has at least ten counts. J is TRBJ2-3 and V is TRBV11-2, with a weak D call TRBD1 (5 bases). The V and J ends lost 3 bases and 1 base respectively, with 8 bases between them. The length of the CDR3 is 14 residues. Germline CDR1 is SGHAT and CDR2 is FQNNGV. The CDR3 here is CASSLGRGTDTQYF. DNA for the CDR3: TGTGCCAGCAGCTTGGGGCGTGGCACAGATACGCAGTATTTT.

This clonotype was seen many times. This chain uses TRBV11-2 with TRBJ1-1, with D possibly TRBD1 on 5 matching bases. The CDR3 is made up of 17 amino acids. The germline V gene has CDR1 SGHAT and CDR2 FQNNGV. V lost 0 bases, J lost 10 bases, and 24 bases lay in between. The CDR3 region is CASSLDSIALGQKVAFF. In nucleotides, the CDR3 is TGTGCCAGCAGCTTAGATTCTATCGCGTTGGGGCAAAAGGTAGCTTTCTTT.

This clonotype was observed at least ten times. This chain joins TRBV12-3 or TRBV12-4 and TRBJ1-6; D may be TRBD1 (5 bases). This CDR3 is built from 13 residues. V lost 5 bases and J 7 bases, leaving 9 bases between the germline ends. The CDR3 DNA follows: TGTGCCAGCAGTCAGGGATGGAATTCACCCCTCCACTTT. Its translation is CASSQGWNSPLHF.

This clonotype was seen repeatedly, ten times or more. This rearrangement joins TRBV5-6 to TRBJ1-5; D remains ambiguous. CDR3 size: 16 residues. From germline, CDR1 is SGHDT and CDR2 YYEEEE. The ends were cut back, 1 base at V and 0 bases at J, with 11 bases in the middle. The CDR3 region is CASSLPRHDSNQPQHF. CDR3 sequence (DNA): TGTGCCAGCAGCTTGCCCCGACACGATAGCAATCAGCCCCAGCATTTT.

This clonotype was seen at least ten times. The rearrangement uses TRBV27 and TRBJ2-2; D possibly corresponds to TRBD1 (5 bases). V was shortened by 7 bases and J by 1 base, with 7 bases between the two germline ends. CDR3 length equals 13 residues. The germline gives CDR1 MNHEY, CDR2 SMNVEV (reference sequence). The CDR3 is CASKTGNTGELFF. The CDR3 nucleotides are TGTGCCAGCAAAACAGGGAACACCGGGGAGCTGTTTTTT.

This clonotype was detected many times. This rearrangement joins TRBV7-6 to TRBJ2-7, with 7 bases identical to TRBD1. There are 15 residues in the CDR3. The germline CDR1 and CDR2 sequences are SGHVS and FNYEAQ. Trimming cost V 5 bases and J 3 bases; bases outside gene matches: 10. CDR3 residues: CASSGYRDSYYEQYF. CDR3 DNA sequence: TGTGCCAGCAGCGGATACCGGGACAGCTACTACGAGCAGTACTTC.

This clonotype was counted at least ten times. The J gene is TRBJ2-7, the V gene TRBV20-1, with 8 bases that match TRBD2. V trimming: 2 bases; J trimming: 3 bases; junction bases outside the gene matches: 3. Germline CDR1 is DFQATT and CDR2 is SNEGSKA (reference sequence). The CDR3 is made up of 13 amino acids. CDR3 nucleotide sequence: TGCAGTGCTAGACTAGCGGGTTTCTACGAGCAGTACTTC. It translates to CSARLAGFYEQYF.